This T cell receptor beta chain came from a study of cytomegalovirus exposure and HLA in healthy donors. Study-wide results and caveats: The study labeled more than 150 TCR beta chains cytomegalovirus-associated. Most TCR beta V segments were productive about 90% or about 30% of the time in an earlier analysis. Most subjects had HLA-A and HLA-B alleles reportedly predicted accurately by TCR beta sequences.

Primers included in the PCR were 60 Vbeta and 13 Jbeta primers. Profiled with immunoSEQ multiplex PCR; TCRdb holds only in-frame clones, not every one. The repertoire holds 150,000 to 200,000 clones, with 80% as singletons. There are 13 residues in the CDR3. Trimming shortened V by 5 bases and J by 6 bases, and 13 bases separated the two germline ends. Germline CDR1 and CDR2: SGHAT and FQNNGV. For this clone: Its specificity is not known.

The sequencing sample was made of PBMCs. V and J are TRBV11-2 and TRBJ1-1; D perhaps matches TRBD1 (5 bases). The clonotype comes from a man aged 18-30 years in good health and CMV-seropositive. CDR3 sequence: CASSHGQGAEAFF. CDR3 nucleotide sequence: TGTGCCAGCAGCCACGGACAAGGAGCTGAAGCTTTCTTT.